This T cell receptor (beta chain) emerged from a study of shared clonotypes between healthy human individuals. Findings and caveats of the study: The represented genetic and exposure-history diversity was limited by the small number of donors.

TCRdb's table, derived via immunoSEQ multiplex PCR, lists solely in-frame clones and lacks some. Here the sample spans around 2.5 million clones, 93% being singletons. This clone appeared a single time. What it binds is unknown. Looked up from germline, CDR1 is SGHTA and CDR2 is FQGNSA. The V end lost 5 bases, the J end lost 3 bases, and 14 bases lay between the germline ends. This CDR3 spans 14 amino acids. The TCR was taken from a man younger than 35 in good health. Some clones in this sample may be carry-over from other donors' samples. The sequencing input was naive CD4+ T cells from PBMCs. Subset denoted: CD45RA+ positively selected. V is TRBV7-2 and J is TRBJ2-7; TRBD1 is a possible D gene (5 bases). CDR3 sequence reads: CASSPGPGLYEQYF. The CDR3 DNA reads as TGTGCCAGCAGCCCAGGGCCGGGTCTCTACGAGCAGTACTTC.